This T cell receptor (beta chain) was profiled in a study of shared T cell receptors in the human thymus. Generated by immunoSEQ multiplex PCR, the TCRdb table keeps only in-frame clones and is missing some. The profile shows 700,000 or so clones, around 85% of them singletons. The junction had 8 bases not matched to a gene; V was cut back by 5 bases and J by 0 bases. Per germline, CDR1 LNHDA and CDR2 SQIVND (reference sequence). CDR3 length: 18 amino acids. These records were also assigned to another study, of human thymus T cells. That report adds: Surgeons resected thymus tissue during corrective heart surgery. Thymic and blood repertoires seemed to show skewed V and J gene use.

This chain joins TRBV19 and TRBJ2-3, with 13 positions matching TRBD2. This clonotype was obtained from a girl under three years old with a congenital heart defect. The sample consisted of thymocytes. This CDR3 is CASSPRLAGGASTDTQYF. As DNA, the CDR3 is TGTGCCAGTAGTCCCCGACTAGCGGGGGGTGCTAGCACAGATACGCAGTATTTT.